These 32 T cell receptor beta chains were all obtained from the same sample, sequenced in a study of OX40 agonist ivuxolimab in advanced cancers. Generated by immunoSEQ multiplex PCR, the TCRdb table keeps only in-frame clones and is missing some. The repertoire consists of over 70,000 clones, with 85% to 90% occurring once and the leading ten covering 6.5% to 9%. This material consisted of CD4+ or CD8+ T cells sorted from blood, taken in a trial of the OX40 agonist ivuxolimab. These receptors were collected from an adult with an advanced solid tumor such as melanoma, head and neck, liver or kidney cancer.

The chain recombines TRBV11-3 with TRBJ2-2; maybe TRBD1 (7 bases). Germline assignment: CDR1 SGHNT and CDR2 YENEEA. The CDR3 spans 15 residues. V lost 5 bases, J lost 6 bases, and 16 bases lay in between. The CDR3 is CASSRRGERSGELFF. The CDR3 DNA sequence: TGTGCCAGCAGCCGCAGGGGGGAGCGGTCCGGGGAGCTGTTTTTT. The variable domain in full, completed from reference TRBV11-3 and TRBJ2-2, reads EAGVVQSPRYKIIEKKQPVAFWCNPISGHNTLYWYLQNLGQGPELLIRYENEEAVDDSQLPKDRFSAERLKGVDSTLKIQPAELGDSAVYLCASSRRGERSGELFFGEGSRLTVL.

This chain joins TRBV19 and TRBJ2-1; D remains unclear. Germline V CDR1 and CDR2: LNHDA, SQIVND (reference sequence). V was clipped by 5 bases and J by 5 bases, with 1 base between them. CDR3 length equals 10 residues. The CDR3 bases are TGTGCCAGTAGTGACAATGAGCAGTTCTTC. Its protein product is CASSDNEQFF.

V gene TRBV30 combines with J gene TRBJ2-3; 14 nucleotides align to TRBD2. V dropped 5 bases and J dropped 4; count of bases not matched to a gene: 5. This CDR3 region has 15 residues. Germline V gives CDR1 GTSNPN, CDR2 SVGIG (reference sequence). The CDR3 bases are TGTGCCTGGTCCGGACTAGCGGGAGGCGCAGATACGCAGTATTTT. Amino acids: CAWSGLAGGADTQYF.

The gene calls are TRBV27 and TRBJ2-5; maybe TRBD1 (5 bases). The CDR3 extends over 15 amino acids. Germline assignment: CDR1 MNHEY and CDR2 SMNVEV (reference sequence). Deletions cut 4 bases from V and 9 bases from J, with 21 bases between. The CDR3 protein is CASSYRQGPVLAQYF. The DNA of the CDR3 is TGTGCCAGCAGTTATCGGCAGGGCCCCGTGTTGGCCCAGTACTTC.

Only one count was recorded for this clone. This chain connects TRBV28 to TRBJ1-1; D possibly corresponds to TRBD1 (6 bases). V gave up 4 bases and J gave up 6 bases, with 15 bases separating them. Germline-derived CDR1 and CDR2 are MDHEN and SYDVKM. The CDR3 runs to 14 residues. The CDR3 DNA follows: TGTGCCAGCAGTTCCCCGGGGGCGCTGGCTGAAGCTTTCTTT. Its protein product is CASSSPGALAEAFF.

The chain joins TRBV7-2 to TRBJ2-2, with D possibly TRBD2 on 6 matching bases. This CDR3 spans 14 amino acids. Germline V gene data show CDR1 as SGHTA and CDR2 as FQGNSA. Trimming removed 3 bases from V and 6 bases from J, with 11 bases in between. The CDR3, as DNA: TGTGCCAGCAGCTTTACTAGCAGTCCCGGGGAGCTGTTTTTT. It encodes CASSFTSSPGELFF.

The chain employs TRBV7-6 and TRBJ2-1, with 15 bases matching TRBD2. Germline values: CDR1 SGHVS, CDR2 FNYEAQ. CDR3 size: 18 residues. V lost 3 bases to trimming and J lost 6 bases; unmatched junction nucleotides: 9. Here the CDR3 DNA reads TGTGCCAGCAGCTTTGGACTAGCGGGAGGGATTTTTGGCAATGAGCAGTTCTTC. This codes for CASSFGLAGGIFGNEQFF.

The chain joins TRBV7-6 to TRBJ2-1; D remains ambiguous. CDR3 length: 11 amino acids. CDR1 and CDR2 from the germline V gene are SGHVS and FNYEAQ. Trimming shortened V by 3 bases and J by 4 bases, and 1 base separated the two germline ends. This chain's CDR3 is CASSFYNEQFF. The CDR3, as DNA: TGTGCCAGCAGCTTTTACAATGAGCAGTTCTTC. The whole variable domain, remainder taken from reference TRBV7-6 and TRBJ2-1, is GAGVSQSPRYKVTKRGQDVALRCDPISGHVSLYWYRQALGQGPEFLTYFNYEAQQDKSGLPNDRFSAERPEGSISTLTIQRTEQRDSAMYRCASSFYNEQFFGPGTRLTVL.

The V gene is TRBV5-1, the J gene TRBJ2-1; D not resolved. Germline CDR1 SGHRS, CDR2 YFSETQ. Trimming removed 1 base from V and 0 bases from J, with 14 bases in between. The length of the CDR3 is 17 residues. In nucleotides, the CDR3 is TGCGCCAGCAGCTTGAACTCCGACTGGAGCTCCTACAATGAGCAGTTCTTC. It translates to CASSLNSDWSSYNEQFF.

The chain joins TRBV27 to TRBJ1-5; perhaps TRBD1 as D (6 bases). Deletions cut 5 bases from V and 0 bases from J, with 11 bases between. CDR1 is MNHEY, CDR2 SMNVEV, per germline (reference sequence). The CDR3 has 15 amino acids. The CDR3 bases are TGTGCCAGCAGTCGCACAGGGTCTAGCAATCAGCCCCAGCATTTT. Residues: CASSRTGSSNQPQHF.

The chain uses TRBV7-9 and TRBJ1-4, with TRBD1 matching 7 bases. The CDR3 runs 14 residues. The germline V gene has CDR1 SEHNR and CDR2 FQNEAQ (reference sequence). The trim removed 4 bases at V and 7 bases at J, leaving 6 bases unmatched. As DNA, the CDR3 is TGTGCCAGCAGCTGGGACAGAGCTAGTGAAAAACTGTTTTTT. Translating gives CASSWDRASEKLFF.

The chain employs TRBV5-1 and TRBJ1-2; TRBD1 matches 10 bases. The germline CDR1 and CDR2 sequences are SGHRS and YFSETQ. V lost 4 bases and J lost 1; bases outside the gene matches: 10. This CDR3 is built from 17 residues. The CDR3 is CASSEGQGSYHNYGYTF. CDR3 coding DNA: TGCGCCAGCAGCGAGGGACAGGGGTCTTACCATAACTATGGCTACACCTTC.

The chain is built from TRBV7-6 and TRBJ2-7; no definite D call. V lost 0 bases to trimming and J lost 3 bases, with 12 bases between them. The V gene's germline CDR1 is SGHVS and CDR2 FNYEAQ. The CDR3 has 15 amino acids. CDR3 in DNA: TGTGCCAGCAGCTTAGCGGGATCTGACTTCTACGAGCAGTACTTC. Translating it yields CASSLAGSDFYEQYF.

The chain uses TRBV6-5 and TRBJ2-5; D not resolved. The DNA end is more similar to TRBJ2-7, so the J call may be wrong. The CDR3 covers 14 residues. Germline lookup yields CDR1 MNHEY and CDR2 SVGAGI. CDR3 protein: CASSFLTGVYEQYF. CDR3 nucleotides: TGTGCCAGCAGCTTTCTGACTGGGGTCTACGAGCAGTACTTC.

This clone has a single count. The chain has TRBV9 and TRBJ2-2; 8 nucleotides match TRBD2. Losses at the gene ends were 3 bases for V and 0 bases for J; bases not matched to a gene: 1. CDR3 length: 15 amino acids. Germline V gene sequence: CDR1 SGDLS, CDR2 YYNGEE. The CDR3 region is CASSASGSNTGELFF. The CDR3 DNA reads TGTGCCAGCAGCGCTAGCGGGTCGAACACCGGGGAGCTGTTTTTT.

The V call is TRBV4-2, the J call TRBJ2-7, with D perhaps matching TRBD1 or TRBD2 (5 bases each). The CDR3 spans 13 residues. CDR1 LGHNA and CDR2 YNFKEQ come from the germline V gene. Trimming stripped 3 bases from V and 2 bases from J, with 8 bases between. The CDR3 coding sequence is TGTGCCAGCAGCCAGGGGGACCCCTACGAGCAGTACTTC. This encodes CASSQGDPYEQYF.

The J gene is TRBJ1-6, the V gene TRBV9; 8 nucleotides match TRBD1. The V and J ends lost 3 bases and 7 bases, in that order; junction bases with no gene match: 12. The CDR3 has 17 amino acids. Germline CDR1 reads SGDLS; CDR2 reads YYNGEE. The CDR3 DNA follows: TGTGCCAGCAGCGCCAAGGGACACAGGGGGACAAATTCACCCCTCCACTTT. Its translation is CASSAKGHRGTNSPLHF.

J is TRBJ2-1 and V is TRBV4-1, with 11 bases fitting TRBD2. The CDR3 has 15 amino acids. J was trimmed by 7 bases and V by 4 bases; bases with no gene match: 6. Germline V gene lookup returns CDR1 MGHRA and CDR2 YSYEKL. The CDR3 is CASSLLAGEANEQFF. The CDR3, as DNA: TGCGCCAGCAGCCTACTAGCGGGAGAGGCTAATGAGCAGTTCTTC.

The rearrangement uses TRBV6-1 and TRBJ2-7; D not resolved. The CDR3 covers 16 residues. Per germline, CDR1 MNHNS and CDR2 SASEGT. V gave up 3 bases and J gave up 2 bases, with 17 bases separating them. CDR3 sequence reads: CASSDFGPPAPYEQYF. CDR3 in DNA: TGTGCCAGCAGTGACTTTGGGCCCCCCGCACCCTACGAGCAGTACTTC.

CDR3 nucleotides: TGTGCCAGCACCATGGGCCAGGGGTGGGGAATCAATGAGCAGTTCTTC. Translation: CASTMGQGWGINEQFF. The chain is built from TRBV27 and TRBJ2-1; a weak D match, TRBD1 (6 bases). V lost 7 bases and J 6 bases, leaving 22 bases between the germline ends. CDR3 size: 16 residues. In germline, CDR1 is MNHEY, CDR2 SMNVEV (reference sequence).

This clone was counted a single time. The genes are TRBV6-6 and TRBJ2-1; D perhaps matches TRBD1 (6 bases). Trimming took 0 bases from V and 5 from J, leaving 14 bases between them. The CDR3 runs to 16 residues. CDR1 is MNHNY and CDR2 is SVGAGI in the germline V gene (reference sequence). The DNA for the CDR3 is TGTGCCAGCAGTTACTCGAAGGTCAGGGGTAACAATGAGCAGTTCTTC. This gives the protein CASSYSKVRGNNEQFF.

The chain employs TRBV5-6 and TRBJ2-1; unclear D gene. Germline loops: CDR1 SGHDT, CDR2 YYEEEE. CDR3 size: 16 residues. V was clipped by 0 bases and J by 10 bases, with 20 bases between them. The CDR3 DNA reads as TGTGCCAGCAGCTTGGGTGCTTCGTCTTATAGGAGCGAGCAGTTCTTC. Translation: CASSLGASSYRSEQFF.

In this sample, this clone turned up once. V and J are TRBV19 and TRBJ2-3, with TRBD2 identical over 7 bases. Trimming cost V 4 bases and J 4 bases; bases outside gene matches: 5. This CDR3 region has 14 residues. The germline gives CDR1 LNHDA, CDR2 SQIVND (reference sequence). The chain's CDR3 is CASSTGLGPDTQYF. CDR3 nucleotides: TGTGCCAGTAGTACAGGACTAGGTCCAGATACGCAGTATTTT.

The CDR3 here is CASSVGTVQYF. In DNA form, the CDR3 reads TGTGCCAGCAGTGTTGGGACGGTGCAGTACTTC. The J gene is TRBJ2-7, the V gene TRBV25-1; perhaps D is TRBD1 or TRBD2 (5 bases each). Germline CDR1 is MGHDK and CDR2 is SYGVNS. The CDR3 is 11 amino acids. V lost 4 bases to trimming and J lost 9 bases, with 10 bases between them.

J is TRBJ1-5 and V is TRBV27; D is undetermined. This CDR3 spans 14 amino acids. The germline CDR1 and CDR2 sequences are MNHEY and SMNVEV (reference sequence). Trimming left V 5 bases short and J 7 bases short, with 15 bases between. CDR3 DNA: TGTGCCAGCAGTGTCTTCATTCATGGGCAGCCCCAGCATTTT. It codes for CASSVFIHGQPQHF.

The chain employs TRBV28 and TRBJ1-5; D is possibly TRBD1 (5 bases). V was cut by 4 bases and J by 4 bases, with 17 bases left in between. The CDR3 sequence is 16 residues long. CDR1 and CDR2 (germline): MDHEN, SYDVKM. CDR3 coding DNA: TGTGCCAGCAGTTCCCTTGTTGGGGGAGGGAATCAGCCCCAGCATTTT. It yields the protein CASSSLVGGGNQPQHF.

The J gene is TRBJ2-5, the V gene TRBV5-4, with 8 bases aligning to TRBD2. The DNA end favors TRBJ2-7, so the J call may be wrong. The V gene's germline CDR1 is SGHNT and CDR2 YYREEE (reference sequence). The CDR3 is 15 amino acids. CDR3 coding DNA: TGTGCCAGCAGCTTGGTTGGGACTAGGTTCCACGAGCAGTACTTC. It encodes CASSLVGTRFHEQYF.

The chain joins TRBV7-9 to TRBJ2-4; a possible D gene is TRBD1 (5 bases). Trimming removed 5 bases from V and 1 base from J, with 15 bases in between. Germline V gives CDR1 SEHNR, CDR2 FQNEAQ (reference sequence). This CDR3 spans 16 amino acids. This CDR3 reads CASSQSYKGAKNIQYF. The CDR3, as DNA: TGTGCCAGCAGCCAGAGCTACAAGGGGGCCAAAAACATTCAGTACTTC.

The chain has TRBV7-9 and TRBJ1-2; 12 bases line up with TRBD1. CDR1 SEHNR and CDR2 FQNEAQ come from the germline V gene (reference sequence). V lost 7 bases to trimming and J lost 3 bases; unmatched junction nucleotides: 9. This CDR3 has 16 residues. The DNA for the CDR3 is TGTGCCAGCATCCCCCGGGACAGGGGGCCCGACTATGGCTACACCTTC. Translated: CASIPRDRGPDYGYTF.

The genes are TRBV6-1 and TRBJ2-3, with 8 positions matching TRBD2. V gave up 7 bases and J gave up 1 base; unmatched junction bases: 1. CDR1 and CDR2 from the germline V gene are MNHNS and SASEGT. There are 13 residues in the CDR3. The DNA of the CDR3 is TGTGCCAGCAAAGCGGGAGGCACAGATACGCAGTATTTT. This codes for CASKAGGTDTQYF.

The V call is TRBV7-9, the J call TRBJ2-1; 10 bases agree with TRBD1. With 4 bases clipped from V and 7 bases from J, the junction kept 10 bases outside the gene matches. Germline V gene data show CDR1 as SEHNR and CDR2 as FQNEAQ (reference sequence). This CDR3 is 16 amino acids long. The CDR3 reads CASSSFPDRGQNEQFF. In DNA, the CDR3 is TGTGCCAGCAGCTCATTCCCCGACAGGGGGCAGAATGAGCAGTTCTTC.

The CDR3 region is CASSSAYEQYF. The CDR3 nucleotides are TGCGCCAGCAGCTCCGCCTACGAGCAGTACTTC. The rearrangement joins TRBV5-1 to TRBJ2-7, with D unresolved. With 3 bases removed from V and 2 bases from J, the gap between germline ends came to 3 bases. The germline V gene encodes CDR1 SGHRS and CDR2 YFSETQ. The CDR3 covers 11 residues.